One sample yielded the 5 T cell receptor beta chains listed below, sequenced in a study of CD8 T cells in ankylosing spondylitis. TCRdb reprocessed the 5' RACE reads with MiXCR, giving one entry per CDR3 protein. The sample shows about 400,000 distinct CDR3 sequences, 20% to 25% of them seen only once. These receptors lack a known antigen. Whole-study findings and limits: A motif in TCR beta, a set of eight highly homologous variants, appeared characteristic of ankylosing spondylitis blood.

The sequencing input was blood, either unsorted or a sorted T cell fraction (not recorded which). The receptors stem from a male donor with ankylosing spondylitis.

In this sample, this clonotype turned up a few times. V and J are TRBV11-2 and TRBJ2-7; 7 bases line up with TRBD2. CDR3 length: 14 residues. After removal of 7 bases from V and 2 bases from J, the junction contained 8 bases not matched to a gene. CDR1 is SGHAT, CDR2 FQNNGV, per germline. The CDR3 loop reads CASTRVAGAYEQYF. Here the CDR3 DNA reads TGTGCCAGCACTCGCGTGGCGGGAGCCTACGAGCAGTACTTC.

This clonotype was detected only a few times. V is TRBV7-2 and J is TRBJ1-2; D gene uncertain. The germline V gene encodes CDR1 SGHTA and CDR2 FQGNSA. There are 15 residues in the CDR3. The ends were cut back, 1 base at V and 4 bases at J, with 13 bases in the middle. CDR3 nucleotide sequence: TGTGCCAGCAGCTTAGAGGCTGGGATCGGCTATGGCTACACCTTC. This sequence encodes CASSLEAGIGYGYTF.

The chain is built from TRBV20-1 and TRBJ1-5, with 9 positions matching TRBD1. Germline V CDR1 and CDR2: DFQATT, SNEGSKA (reference sequence). The CDR3 is 15 amino acids. Trimming cost V 4 bases and J 1 base; bases outside gene matches: 5. The CDR3 DNA reads TGCAGTGCTACCCCCGGACAGGGGAGCAATCAGCCCCAGCATTTT. Translating gives CSATPGQGSNQPQHF.

This clonotype came up a few times. This chain connects TRBV4-3 to TRBJ2-2; weak D call: TRBD1 (6 bases). Germline CDR1 is LGHNA and CDR2 is YSLEER. CDR3 length: 19 amino acids. The V end lost 1 base, the J end lost 0 bases, and 18 bases lay between the germline ends. The CDR3 loop is CASSQVVPGAYPNTGELFF. The CDR3 DNA sequence: TGCGCCAGCAGCCAAGTGGTCCCAGGGGCCTATCCGAACACCGGGGAGCTGTTTTTT.

The chain combines TRBV3-1 with TRBJ2-1; D unclear. The CDR3 is made up of 13 amino acids. The V end lost 4 bases, the J end lost 11 bases, and 15 bases lay between the germline ends. CDR1 and CDR2 from the germline V gene are LGHDT and YNNKEL (reference sequence). CDR3 coding DNA: TGTGCCAGCAGCCCTTCGGGTGGAATGAAGCAGTTCTTC. This gives the protein CASSPSGGMKQFF.